This T cell receptor (beta chain) was documented in a study of cytomegalovirus exposure and HLA in healthy donors listed by TCRdb under 2017. Notes on the research overall: An earlier analysis of around 600 of the donors reported approximately 300 Gb of sequence data and 117 million unique TCR beta sequences from 190 million or so T cells. An early release that covered about 600 HLA-typed donors contained around 300 gigabases of sequencing data and 65 million to 100 million unique TCR sequences. Of the roughly 400 genotyped donors, 65% to 90% fell in the genetic ancestry cluster associated with self-reported Caucasian donors. The aim of the study was to test whether cataloging public T cell receptors could identify signatures of past pathogen exposure. The T cell repertoires of some 700 subjects were profiled by immunosequencing and related to cytomegalovirus serostatus. A separate validation cohort of roughly 130 different subjects was used in addition to the 666-subject first cohort. To predict cytomegalovirus infection status, the study brought together high-throughput TCR immunosequencing, statistical association of individual TCRs with disease status, and machine learning. To study patterns of TCR occurrence, a later analysis re-analyzed previously published TCR beta repertoires from 650 to 750 donors and added high-resolution HLA genotyping. Rather than using new phenotypic data, the later analysis identified candidate immune exposures from TCR beta sequences and from how often those sequences occurred across donors. In an earlier analysis of 500 to 650 of the donors, high-throughput TCR beta sequencing was used to judge whether each TCR beta V gene segment behaved as functional or pseudogenic. Alongside the repertoire data, information on donor age, sex, ethnicity and CMV serostatus was compiled. A later genetic analysis took genome-wide SNP genotypes for about 55% of the roughly 700 donors and used that subset as a discovery cohort. Every repertoire in the discovery cohort had been generated on one and the same sequencing platform. HLA typing covered class I and class II loci at four-digit resolution. The number of typed donors differed by locus: roughly 629-630 for A, B, C, DRB1 and DQB1; some 500 for DQA1; about 600 for DPA1; and around 450 for DPB1. Roughly 5 DR-DQ haplotypes were treated as single units for association and clustering because of strong linkage in the cohort. Among roughly 400 genotyped donors of the cohort, an average of approximately 200,000 unique TCR beta nucleotide sequences was sequenced per donor, of which 15% to 20% were non-productive.

Findings and caveats that apply to the study as a whole: Specific HLA alleles were associated with 15,000 to 20,000 TCR beta sequences at a false discovery rate of 0.05 in a later analysis. Because the 87-base-pair reads could not distinguish some IMGT-functional V segments, including TRBV6-2 and TRBV6-3, those segments were excluded. In vitro tests confirmed that a few of the cytomegalovirus-associated TCR beta chains recognize cytomegalovirus antigens. Most TCR sequences were observed very rarely across donors, whereas some public TCRs were present in many individuals. This cohort had only TCR beta chains sequenced, and the lack of alpha or paired-chain data limited which features could be detected. Strong co-occurrence of HLA alleles, especially DR and DQ, made assigning TCR associations to individual alleles difficult. In a later analysis, HLA-associated TCR beta chains were found to be more clonally expanded and to have lower generation probabilities than equally common non-associated chains. According to the authors, the approach could potentially be generalized to other disease states and immunological phenotypes. The presence/absence analyses assumed that sequencing depth was roughly uniform across donors, and that assumption may not be true. According to a later analysis, TCR association rates differed among HLA loci, with DRB1 alleles showing the most associated TCRs and HLA-C alleles showing the fewest. In the study, 150 to 200 TCR beta chains were listed as associated with cytomegalovirus. In a later genetic analysis, a missense DCLRE1C variant was associated with V-gene and J-gene trimming of TCR beta chains, and the association was replicated in an independent cohort. Because some donors lacked HLA typing at each locus, the association tests relied only on the typed subset. Cytomegalovirus status was reported to be diagnosed by the classifier with high specificity and sensitivity in both the original and validation cohorts. The earlier analysis of almost 600 of the donors excluded about 16 rarely observed V segments, including chromosome 9 orphons, because counts were too low. Linkage disequilibrium might explain the correlated functional status among segregating V segments, but an unknown experimental factor could not be ruled out. Most CMV-associated TCR beta chains appeared to be HLA-restricted in a later analysis, and the HLA associations seemed to be driven largely by CMV exposure. In an earlier analysis of some 540 of the donors, most TCR beta V segments appeared in productive rearrangements about 87% or about 30% of the time, broadly matching IMGT annotations. Several of the top co-occurrence clusters appeared to be linked to parvovirus B19, influenza, CMV and Epstein-Barr virus, according to a later analysis. A further reported finding was that TCR beta sequences accurately predicted the HLA-A and HLA-B alleles for most subjects in the first cohort. A group of highly shared sequence variants was considered likely to be a technical artifact of the sequencing pipeline. For the cohort, immune exposure information was limited to CMV serostatus. In a later genetic analysis, fewer N-insertions in productive TCRs were reported among donors in an Asian-associated ancestry cluster than the roughly 640-donor mean.

Regarding this clone: This clone's antigen is unknown. One base away there is no much larger clone; base qualities are not given.

The cohort was made up of approximately 670 healthy bone marrow donors. Cohort members were all nominally healthy when sampled, although unrecorded immune exposures were likely present. The donor was CMV seropositive and was included in the group of 300 or so seropositive cohort members. Each donor provided a peripheral blood sample, and peripheral blood mononuclear cells were used for TCR beta sequencing. The Qiagen DNeasy Blood Extraction Kit was used to extract genomic DNA from the blood cell samples. The germline V gene yields SGHAT for CDR1 and FQNNGV for CDR2. From the cysteine through the phenylalanine, the CDR3 covers 15 amino acids. The CDR3 DNA has 45 bases and is translated from base 1. V trim: 2 bases; J trim: 7 bases; unmatched bases: 9. The library relied on the immunoSEQ multiplex PCR assay. A mixture of 60 forward primers for TCR Vbeta segments and 13 reverse primers for TCR Jbeta segments was used in the multiplex PCR. Amplification of the CDR3 region of rearranged TCR beta genes was performed with a multiplex PCR assay on genomic DNA. The Illumina HiSeq System was used to sequence the amplified TCR beta libraries as 87-base-pair reads. On the study's bioinformatics: In a later analysis, 70 million to 95 million unique TCR beta chains were counted across the 500 to 850 repertoires, and around 10 million of these chains were shared by at least two donors. A nearest-neighbor algorithm error-corrected the raw reads and collapsed the reads into unique sequences, merging closely related sequences to remove PCR and sequencing errors. V, D and J gene segments were assigned by aligning CDR3 sequences to IMGT reference sequences. For a sequence to be retained, a match of at least six nucleotides was required to both a V gene segment and a J gene segment. Rearrangements were classified as productive when the CDR3 lacked stop codons and remained in frame with V and J, and all other rearrangements were classified as non-productive. Following IMGT convention, CDR3 was defined as the stretch from the second conserved V-encoded cysteine to the conserved J-encoded phenylalanine. The earlier analysis of some 540 of the donors excluded any sequence lacking an unambiguous match to a single V gene segment. In an earlier analysis of 587 of the donors, V segments were called functional above 56.7% productive rearrangements and were called segregating when the between-donor standard deviation exceeded 5%. To diagnose cytomegalovirus status from the catalog of TCR beta chain sequences, a statistical classification framework was built. V and J gene assignment, in a later analysis, came from comparing TCR nucleotide sequences with IMGT/GENE-DB human TR gene sequences. A later analysis assigned CDR3 sequences and most-parsimonious VDJ recombination scenarios with the TCRdist pipeline. A later analysis defined each TCR beta chain by its CDR3 amino acid sequence plus V-gene family, and excluded reads lacking a unique V-gene family. To address suspected cross-contamination and a sequencing artifact, a later analysis removed a few hundred highly shared, low-generation-probability nucleotide sequences. In a later analysis, a clonal expansion index was calculated for each public chain from normalized within-repertoire ranks of inferred template counts. In a later analysis, generation probabilities were computed with a VDJ recombination model fitted to out-of-frame rearrangements, and the resulting probabilities were checked against IGoR. In a later analysis, TCR-TCR, TCR-HLA and TCR-CMV co-occurrence was scored with hypergeometric tests, and a repertoire-size bias correction was applied to TCR pairs. In a later analysis, false discovery rates were estimated by permuting HLA or CMV assignments 20 times. In a later analysis, co-occurring TCRs were grouped using DBSCAN, and TCRdist sequence similarity was added for clustering within HLA-allele-positive subsets. Repertoires with fewer than 30,000 or more than 120,000 public chains were left out of co-occurrence clustering, as were about five repertoires with anomalous nucleotide sharing. TCRdb retrieved this table from immuneACCESS and kept in-frame rearrangements only. Not all clones are present; in checked studies, unresolved V genes account for under half, and no reason is known for the remainder. V and J calls and clone size are those listed in that table; D and trimming were worked out from the DNA. For this sample the table gives 90,000 to 100,000 clones, of which roughly 63% were detected only once. Approximately 5.8% of the sample is taken by the ten largest.

The origin of this receptor is a boy between 10 and 17 years old in good health and CMV-seropositive. The chain is assembled from TRBV11-2 and TRBJ2-5; the junction holds 8 bases that match TRBD2. The source material was PBMCs. The CDR3 corresponds to CASSLRGGAEGTQYF. The nucleotide sequence is TGTGCCAGCAGCTTACGGGGGGGGGCCGAAGGGACCCAGTACTTC.